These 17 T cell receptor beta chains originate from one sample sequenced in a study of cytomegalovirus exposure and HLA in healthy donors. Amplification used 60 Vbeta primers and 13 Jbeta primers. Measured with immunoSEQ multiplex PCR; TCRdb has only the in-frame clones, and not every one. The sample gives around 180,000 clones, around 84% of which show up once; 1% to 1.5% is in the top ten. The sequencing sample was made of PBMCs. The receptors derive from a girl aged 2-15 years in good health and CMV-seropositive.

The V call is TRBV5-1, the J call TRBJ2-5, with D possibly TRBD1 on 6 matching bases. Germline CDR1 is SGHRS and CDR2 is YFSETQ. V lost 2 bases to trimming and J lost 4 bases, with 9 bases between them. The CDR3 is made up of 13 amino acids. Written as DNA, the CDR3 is TGCGCCAGCAGCTTCGACAGGAGAGAGACCCAGTACTTC. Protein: CASSFDRRETQYF.

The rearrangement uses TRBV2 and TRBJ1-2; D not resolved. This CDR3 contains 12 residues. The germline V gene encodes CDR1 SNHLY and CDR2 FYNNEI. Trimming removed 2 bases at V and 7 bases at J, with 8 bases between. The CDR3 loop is CASSEPQLGYTF. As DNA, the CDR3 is TGTGCCAGCAGTGAACCACAGCTTGGCTACACCTTC.

CDR3 DNA sequence: TGTGCCAGCGGGCCGGGACTAGCGGGAGTAACCGAGCAGTACTTC. Amino acid sequence: CASGPGLAGVTEQYF. The chain couples TRBV28 to TRBJ2-7; 14 positions agree with TRBD2. J was trimmed by 6 bases and V by 8 bases; bases with no gene match: 9. Per germline, CDR1 MDHEN and CDR2 SYDVKM. This CDR3 has 15 amino acids.

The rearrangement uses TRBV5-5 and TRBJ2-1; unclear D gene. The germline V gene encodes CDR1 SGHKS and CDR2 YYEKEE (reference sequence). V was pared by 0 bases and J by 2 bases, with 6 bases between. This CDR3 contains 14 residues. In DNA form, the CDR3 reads TGTGCCAGCAGCTTGGAGTTAGCCTACAATGAGCAGTTCTTC. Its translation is CASSLELAYNEQFF.

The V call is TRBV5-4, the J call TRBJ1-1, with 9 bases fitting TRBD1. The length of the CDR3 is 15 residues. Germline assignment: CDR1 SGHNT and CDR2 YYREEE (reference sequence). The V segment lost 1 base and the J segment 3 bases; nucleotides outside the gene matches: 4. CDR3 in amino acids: CASSLTGGVYTEAFF. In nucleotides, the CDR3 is TGTGCCAGCAGCTTGACAGGGGGCGTCTACACTGAAGCTTTCTTT.

The CDR3 region is CASSPGPGEAEQFF. CDR3 sequence (DNA): TGTGCCAGCAGCCCAGGACCCGGGGAGGCTGAGCAGTTCTTC. This rearrangement joins TRBV5-6 to TRBJ2-1; TRBD2 might be the D (6 bases). V was shortened by 4 bases and J by 9 bases, with 17 bases between the two germline ends. CDR1 and CDR2 from the germline V gene are SGHDT and YYEEEE. The CDR3 spans 14 residues.

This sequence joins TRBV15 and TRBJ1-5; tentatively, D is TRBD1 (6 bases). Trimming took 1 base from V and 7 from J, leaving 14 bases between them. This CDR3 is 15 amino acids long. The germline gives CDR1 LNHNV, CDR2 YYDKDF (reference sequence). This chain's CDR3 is CATSRGSGVRQPQHF. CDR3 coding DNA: TGTGCCACCAGCAGAGGTTCAGGGGTGCGGCAGCCCCAGCATTTT.

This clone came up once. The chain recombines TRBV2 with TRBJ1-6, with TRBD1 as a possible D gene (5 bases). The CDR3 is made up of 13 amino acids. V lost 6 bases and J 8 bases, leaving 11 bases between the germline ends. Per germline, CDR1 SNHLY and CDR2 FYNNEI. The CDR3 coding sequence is TGTGCCAGCAGGGGGCTTTTAGATTCACCCCTCCACTTT. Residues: CASRGLLDSPLHF.

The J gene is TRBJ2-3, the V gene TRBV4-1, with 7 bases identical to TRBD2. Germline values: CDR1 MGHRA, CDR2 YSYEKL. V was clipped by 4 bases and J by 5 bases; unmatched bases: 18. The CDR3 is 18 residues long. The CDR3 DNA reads TGCGCCAGCAGCCGCATTAGCCTATCGGGCGGGAGAGGAGATACGCAGTATTTT. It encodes CASSRISLSGGRGDTQYF.

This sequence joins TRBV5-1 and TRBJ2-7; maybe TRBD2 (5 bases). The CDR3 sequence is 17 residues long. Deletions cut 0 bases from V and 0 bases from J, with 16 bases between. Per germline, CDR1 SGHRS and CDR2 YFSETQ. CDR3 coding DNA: TGCGCCAGCAGCTTGGTAGCCAGCGGCGTAAGCTCCTACGAGCAGTACTTC. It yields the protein CASSLVASGVSSYEQYF.

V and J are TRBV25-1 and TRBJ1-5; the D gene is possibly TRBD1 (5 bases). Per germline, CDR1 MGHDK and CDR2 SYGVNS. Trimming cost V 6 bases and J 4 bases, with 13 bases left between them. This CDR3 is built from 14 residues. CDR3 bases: TGTGCCAGCAGCCCTCGGGGGAATAATCAGCCCCAGCATTTT. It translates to CASSPRGNNQPQHF.

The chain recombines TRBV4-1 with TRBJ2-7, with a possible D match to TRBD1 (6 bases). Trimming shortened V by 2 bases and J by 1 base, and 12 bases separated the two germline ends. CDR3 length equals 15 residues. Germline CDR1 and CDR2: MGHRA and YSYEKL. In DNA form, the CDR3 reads TGCGCCAGCAGCCAAATCGAAAGGGGGTCCTACGAGCAGTACTTC. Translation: CASSQIERGSYEQYF.

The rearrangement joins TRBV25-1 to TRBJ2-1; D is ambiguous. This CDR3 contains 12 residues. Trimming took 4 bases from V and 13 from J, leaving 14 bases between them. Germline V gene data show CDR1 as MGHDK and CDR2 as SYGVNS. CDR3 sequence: CASSGLLSFQFF. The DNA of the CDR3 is TGTGCCAGCAGTGGACTTCTGTCTTTTCAGTTCTTC.

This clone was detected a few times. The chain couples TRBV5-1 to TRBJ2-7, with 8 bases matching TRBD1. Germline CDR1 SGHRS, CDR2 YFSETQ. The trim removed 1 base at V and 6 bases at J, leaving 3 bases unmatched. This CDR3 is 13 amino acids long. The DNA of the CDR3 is TGCGCCAGCAGCTTGAGACAGGGGACCGAGCAGTACTTC. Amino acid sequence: CASSLRQGTEQYF.

Here the CDR3 reads CASSLVIGGDTEAFF. CDR3 coding DNA: TGCGCCAGCAGCTTGGTCATAGGGGGAGACACTGAAGCTTTCTTT. J is TRBJ1-1 and V is TRBV5-1, with a tentative D call TRBD1 (6 bases). There are 15 residues in the CDR3. V lost 0 bases to trimming and J lost 3 bases, with 12 bases between them. Per the germline V gene, CDR1 is SGHRS and CDR2 is YFSETQ.

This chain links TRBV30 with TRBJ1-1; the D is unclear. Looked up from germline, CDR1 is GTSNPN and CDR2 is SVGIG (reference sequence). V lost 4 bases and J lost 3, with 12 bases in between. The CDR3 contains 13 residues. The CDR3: CAWKSEIYTEAFF. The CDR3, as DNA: TGTGCCTGGAAGTCGGAGATATACACTGAAGCTTTCTTT.

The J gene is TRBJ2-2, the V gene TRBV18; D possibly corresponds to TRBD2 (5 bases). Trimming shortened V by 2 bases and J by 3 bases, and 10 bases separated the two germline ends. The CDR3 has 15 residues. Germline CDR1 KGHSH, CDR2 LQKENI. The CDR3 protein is CASSPRRSDTGELFF. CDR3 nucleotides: TGTGCCAGCTCACCAAGGAGGAGCGACACCGGGGAGCTGTTTTTT.